These T cell receptor beta chains were read from a single sample in a study of T cell repertoires in cytomegalovirus infection. Their cognate antigens are unknown. MiXCR, run by TCRdb on the reads, gives a single entry per CDR3 protein. Found here are about 130,000 distinct CDR3 sequences, approximately 24% of them singletons; the top ten hold 34%. The sequenced sample was PBMCs, sequenced either directly or after in vitro stimulation (not recorded which). The source is a human donor in good health (CMV status not recorded). Some clones in this sample may be carry-over from other donors' samples. Each CDR3 is given with its conserved first and last residue. The order of the fields is J gene, clone size, D gene, V gene, CDR3 protein, CDR3 DNA. D genes are given only for firm matches. For some rows the clone size is stated as once, few or many, or as a class when expanded; others skip it.

J gene: TRBJ1-5
clone size: many
D gene: .
V gene: TRBV5-6
CDR3 protein: CASSLWGPNQPQHF
CDR3 DNA: TGTGCCAGCAGCTTGTGGGGCCCAAATCAGCCCCAGCATTTT

J gene: TRBJ2-3
clone size: few
D gene: .
V gene: TRBV15
CDR3 protein: CATSVDLTDTQYF
CDR3 DNA: TGTGCCACCAGCGTAGATCTCACAGATACGCAGTATTTT

J gene: TRBJ2-3
clone size: few
D gene: .
V gene: TRBV25-1
CDR3 protein: CASRGSGTDTQYF
CDR3 DNA: TGTGCCAGCAGGGGTAGCGGCACAGATACGCAGTATTTT

J gene: TRBJ1-2
clone size: .
D gene: TRBD1
V gene: TRBV3-1
CDR3 protein: CASSQEAQGVIANYGYTF
CDR3 DNA: TGTGCCAGCAGCCAAGAAGCACAGGGGGTGATAGCTAACTATGGCTACACCTTC

J gene: TRBJ2-1
clone size: many
D gene: .
V gene: TRBV11-2
CDR3 protein: CASSRGLAEQFF
CDR3 DNA: TGTGCCAGCAGCCGGGGGCTAGCGGAGCAGTTCTTC

J gene: TRBJ1-1
clone size: .
D gene: TRBD1
V gene: TRBV6-1
CDR3 protein: CASSEGQGATEAFF
CDR3 DNA: TGTGCCAGCAGTGAAGGACAGGGGGCGACTGAAGCTTTCTTT

J gene: TRBJ2-7
clone size: many
D gene: TRBD1
V gene: TRBV28
CDR3 protein: CASRGTGVSYEQYF
CDR3 DNA: TGTGCCAGCCGAGGGACAGGGGTAAGCTACGAGCAGTACTTC

J gene: TRBJ1-2
clone size: .
D gene: .
V gene: TRBV6-6
CDR3 protein: CASSLSQNPYGYTF
CDR3 DNA: TGTGCCAGCAGTCTATCACAGAATCCTTATGGCTACACCTTC

J gene: TRBJ2-1
clone size: .
D gene: .
V gene: TRBV6-6
CDR3 protein: CASSSIRTNRVHEQFF
CDR3 DNA: TGTGCCAGCAGTTCAATCCGGACGAATCGGGTTCATGAGCAGTTCTTC

J gene: TRBJ2-7
clone size: .
D gene: TRBD2
V gene: TRBV7-3
CDR3 protein: CASSLKAGPGGEQYF
CDR3 DNA: TGTGCCAGCAGCTTAAAGGCCGGGCCGGGGGGCGAGCAGTACTTC

J gene: TRBJ1-1
clone size: few
D gene: .
V gene: TRBV2
CDR3 protein: CASSDRRGRLEAFF
CDR3 DNA: TGTGCCAGCAGTGATCGCCGGGGGCGCCTTGAAGCTTTCTTT

J gene: TRBJ1-2
clone size: .
D gene: .
V gene: TRBV7-9
CDR3 protein: CASSSTGANYGYTF
CDR3 DNA: TGTGCCAGCAGCTCGACAGGTGCTAACTATGGCTACACCTTC

J gene: TRBJ2-7
clone size: .
D gene: TRBD2
V gene: TRBV28
CDR3 protein: CASSSIDRLAETYEQYF
CDR3 DNA: TGTGCCAGCAGTTCCATTGACCGACTAGCGGAAACCTACGAGCAGTACTTC

J gene: TRBJ2-1
clone size: few
D gene: TRBD2
V gene: TRBV7-2
CDR3 protein: CASSLEGGGGGGFF
CDR3 DNA: TGTGCCAGCAGCTTAGAGGGCGGGGGGGGGGGTGGGTTCTTC

J gene: TRBJ1-2
clone size: many
D gene: .
V gene: TRBV11-3
CDR3 protein: CASSLGNSYGYTF
CDR3 DNA: TGTGCCAGCAGCTTAGGTAACTCCTATGGCTACACCTTC

J gene: TRBJ2-5
clone size: .
D gene: TRBD1
V gene: TRBV7-2
CDR3 protein: CASSLGVGQGAMGTQYF
CDR3 DNA: TGTGCCAGCAGCTTAGGGGTTGGACAGGGGGCGATGGGGACCCAGTACTTC

J gene: TRBJ1-2
clone size: .
D gene: .
V gene: TRBV7-9
CDR3 protein: CASSVSGTGNYGYTF
CDR3 DNA: TGTGCCAGCAGCGTTTCCGGGACTGGAAACTATGGCTACACCTTC

J gene: TRBJ2-1
clone size: many
D gene: .
V gene: TRBV7-8
CDR3 protein: CASSSASYNEQFF
CDR3 DNA: TGTGCCAGCAGCTCCGCGTCCTACAATGAGCAGTTCTTC

J gene: TRBJ1-1
clone size: few
D gene: .
V gene: TRBV5-4
CDR3 protein: CASSPRGNSNTEAFF
CDR3 DNA: TGTGCCAGCAGCCCGAGGGGGAATTCGAACACTGAAGCTTTCTTT

J gene: TRBJ1-2
clone size: many
D gene: .
V gene: TRBV4-1
CDR3 protein: CASSQVRQDNYGYTF
CDR3 DNA: TGCGCCAGCAGCCAAGTTCGACAGGATAACTATGGCTACACCTTC

J gene: TRBJ2-5
clone size: .
D gene: .
V gene: TRBV6-1
CDR3 protein: CASRDGETQYF
CDR3 DNA: TGTGCCAGCAGGGACGGAGAGACCCAGTACTTC

J gene: TRBJ2-1
clone size: once
D gene: .
V gene: TRBV12-5
CDR3 protein: CASGLAPTNEQFF
CDR3 DNA: TGTGCTAGTGGTTTAGCTCCGACCAATGAGCAGTTCTTC

J gene: TRBJ2-2
clone size: few
D gene: .
V gene: TRBV2
CDR3 protein: CASIGGMVTGELFF
CDR3 DNA: TGTGCCAGCATCGGCGGGATGGTCACCGGGGAGCTGTTTTTT

J gene: TRBJ2-2
clone size: few
D gene: TRBD1
V gene: TRBV6-5
CDR3 protein: CASSYRGQGVTGELFF
CDR3 DNA: TGTGCCAGCAGTTACCGAGGACAGGGAGTCACCGGGGAGCTGTTTTTT

J gene: TRBJ2-7
clone size: many
D gene: .
V gene: TRBV7-6
CDR3 protein: CASSAQAVGSYEQYF
CDR3 DNA: TGTGCCAGCAGCGCACAAGCGGTCGGCTCCTACGAGCAGTACTTC

J gene: TRBJ2-3
clone size: .
D gene: TRBD1
V gene: TRBV29-1
CDR3 protein: CSVPQGAPFTDTQYF
CDR3 DNA: TGCAGCGTGCCACAGGGGGCACCTTTCACAGATACGCAGTATTTT

J gene: TRBJ2-1
clone size: .
D gene: TRBD2
V gene: TRBV19
CDR3 protein: CASSSYGTSGRYEQFF
CDR3 DNA: TGTGCCAGTAGTAGTTACGGGACTAGCGGGAGATATGAGCAGTTCTTC

J gene: TRBJ1-1
clone size: few
D gene: .
V gene: TRBV4-1
CDR3 protein: CASSPRLGDTEAFF
CDR3 DNA: TGCGCCAGCAGCCCCAGGCTAGGGGACACTGAAGCTTTCTTT

J gene: TRBJ2-3
clone size: .
D gene: .
V gene: TRBV28
CDR3 protein: CASSSILHASSTDTQYF
CDR3 DNA: TGTGCCAGCAGTTCCATACTACACGCTTCTAGCACAGATACGCAGTATTTT

J gene: TRBJ1-5
clone size: many
D gene: TRBD1
V gene: TRBV7-2
CDR3 protein: CASRRTGIDQPQHF
CDR3 DNA: TGTGCCAGCAGGAGGACAGGGATTGATCAGCCCCAGCATTTT

J gene: TRBJ2-3
clone size: many
D gene: .
V gene: TRBV7-2
CDR3 protein: CASSSSGRGVDTQYF
CDR3 DNA: TGTGCCAGCAGCTCAAGTGGGCGAGGAGTGGATACGCAGTATTTT

J gene: TRBJ2-2
clone size: few
D gene: .
V gene: TRBV6-2/TRBV6-3
CDR3 protein: CASSTRALEELFF
CDR3 DNA: TGTGCCAGCAGTACCCGGGCCTTGGAGGAGCTGTTTTTT

J gene: TRBJ1-2
clone size: few
D gene: .
V gene: TRBV10-3
CDR3 protein: CATKTGDYGYTF
CDR3 DNA: TGTGCCACGAAAACGGGGGACTATGGCTACACCTTC

J gene: TRBJ2-1
clone size: .
D gene: TRBD2
V gene: TRBV20-1
CDR3 protein: CSARRLAGNEQFF
CDR3 DNA: TGCAGTGCTAGACGGCTAGCGGGGAATGAGCAGTTCTTC

J gene: TRBJ2-7
clone size: few
D gene: .
V gene: TRBV27
CDR3 protein: CASSQFQGYEQYF
CDR3 DNA: TGTGCCAGCAGCCAATTTCAGGGCTACGAGCAGTACTTC

J gene: TRBJ1-5
clone size: few
D gene: .
V gene: TRBV4-1
CDR3 protein: CASSQDEGGRLPQHF
CDR3 DNA: TGCGCCAGCAGCCAAGATGAGGGGGGGCGCCTACCCCAGCATTTT

J gene: TRBJ2-2
clone size: .
D gene: TRBD2
V gene: TRBV7-6
CDR3 protein: CASSLSGGANTGELFF
CDR3 DNA: TGTGCTAGCAGCTTATCGGGGGGAGCGAACACCGGGGAGCTGTTTTTT

J gene: TRBJ1-2
clone size: few
D gene: .
V gene: TRBV7-2
CDR3 protein: CASSLEVGVANYGYTF
CDR3 DNA: TGTGCCAGCAGCTTAGAGGTAGGGGTAGCCAACTATGGCTACACCTTC

J gene: TRBJ2-1
clone size: .
D gene: .
V gene: TRBV2
CDR3 protein: CASRGPASRGRSYNEQFF
CDR3 DNA: TGTGCCAGCAGGGGCCCCGCATCGAGGGGACGATCCTACAATGAGCAGTTCTTC

J gene: TRBJ2-7
clone size: .
D gene: .
V gene: TRBV20-1
CDR3 protein: CSARDLGSSSYEQYF
CDR3 DNA: TGCAGTGCTAGAGATTTAGGGTCCTCCTCCTACGAGCAGTACTTC

J gene: TRBJ2-1
clone size: .
D gene: .
V gene: TRBV7-9
CDR3 protein: CASSLAGGLRNEQFF
CDR3 DNA: TGTGCCAGCAGCTTAGCGGGAGGTCTACGCAATGAGCAGTTCTTC

J gene: TRBJ1-1
clone size: .
D gene: .
V gene: TRBV5-4
CDR3 protein: CASSLFKATEAFF
CDR3 DNA: TGTGCCAGCAGCTTGTTTAAGGCCACTGAAGCTTTCTTT

J gene: TRBJ1-4
clone size: medium-sized
D gene: TRBD1
V gene: TRBV7-2
CDR3 protein: CASSSEGTGSEKLFF
CDR3 DNA: TGTGCCAGCAGCTCAGAGGGGACAGGGTCTGAAAAACTGTTTTTT

J gene: TRBJ2-1
clone size: many
D gene: .
V gene: TRBV7-2
CDR3 protein: CASSIRGGARASSPGNEQFF
CDR3 DNA: TGTGCCAGCAGCATCAGGGGAGGGGCTCGGGCCTCCAGCCCTGGCAATGAGCAGTTCTTC

J gene: TRBJ2-3
clone size: .
D gene: .
V gene: TRBV20-1
CDR3 protein: CSASAQRRITDTQYF
CDR3 DNA: TGCAGTGCTAGTGCACAGCGGAGAATCACAGATACGCAGTATTTT

J gene: TRBJ1-5
clone size: few
D gene: .
V gene: TRBV7-3
CDR3 protein: CASSFTVDQPQHF
CDR3 DNA: TGTGCCAGCAGCTTCACGGTCGATCAGCCCCAGCATTTT